Listed here are 5 T cell receptor beta chains from one sample, sequenced in a study of breast tumors, draining lymph nodes, adjacent tissues. Axillary draining lymph nodes of breast cancer patients supplied the node samples. TCRdb used MiXCR to reprocess the multiplex PCR reads, holding one entry per CDR3 protein. The sample yields about 270,000 distinct CDR3 sequences, 30% to 35% seen once. The sequencing sample was made of axillary lymph node tissue. These TCRs come from a female donor with breast cancer. Some clones in this sample may be carry-over from other donors' samples.

This clonotype has ten or more counts. This rearrangement joins TRBV5-4 to TRBJ2-1, with 15 bases aligning to TRBD2. Germline V gene sequence: CDR1 SGHNT, CDR2 YYREEE (reference sequence). The CDR3 length is 18 residues. V lost 4 bases, J lost 3 bases, and 8 bases stayed unmatched. CDR3 sequence: CASSAGLAGGNNYNEQFF. CDR3 nucleotide sequence: TGTGCCAGCAGCGCGGGACTAGCGGGAGGAAATAACTACAATGAGCAGTTCTTC.

The chain has TRBV11-2 and TRBJ2-7; no definite D call. Germline V gene data show CDR1 as SGHAT and CDR2 as FQNNGV. Trimming took 1 base from V and 0 from J, leaving 10 bases between them. There are 15 residues in the CDR3. CDR3 amino acids: CASSLGGRRSYEQYF. The CDR3 nucleotides read TGTGCCAGCAGCTTAGGGGGTCGGCGCTCCTACGAGCAGTACTTC.

The chain is built from TRBV10-3 and TRBJ2-5; TRBD2 aligns across 14 bases. Near its end, the DNA agrees better with TRBJ2-1, so the J call may be wrong. The CDR3 covers 14 residues. In germline, CDR1 is ENHRY, CDR2 SYGVKD. The CDR3 loop is CAIRPGLAGEEQFF. CDR3 coding DNA: TGTGCCATCAGGCCGGGACTAGCGGGAGAGGAGCAGTTCTTC.

This clonotype was counted many times. DNA for the CDR3: TGTGCCACCATGACAGGTCCCCCTTCCTACGAGCAGTACTTC. This gives the protein CATMTGPPSYEQYF. The rearrangement links TRBV24-1 to TRBJ2-7, with D possibly matching TRBD1 (6 bases). CDR3 size: 14 residues. Germline assignment: CDR1 KGHDR and CDR2 SFDVKD. The germline V and J ends were trimmed by 8 bases and 1 base, with 14 bases remaining between them.

As for this clonotype: A clone one base away is much larger, so this may be a read error. The CDR3 spells CASSPILSETRYF. The CDR3 bases are TGCGCCAGCAGCCCCATCCTTTCGGAGACCCGGTACTTC. J is TRBJ2-5 and V is TRBV5-1; the D is unclear. This CDR3 is 13 amino acids long. CDR1 and CDR2 (germline): SGHRS, YFSETQ.